This TCR beta chain came from a study of OX40 agonist ivuxolimab in advanced cancers. Study as a whole: Patients assigned to dose escalation were diagnosed with hepatocellular carcinoma, melanoma, renal cell or head and neck cancer. Study observations and caveats: Averaging showed that CD8+ T cells had more expanded clones than CD4+ did. Compared with others, partial responders at 0.1-3.0 mg/kg displayed clonal expansion among the lowest.

Assay: immunoSEQ multiplex PCR; the TCRdb copy retains only in-frame clones and omits some. Among around 32,000 clones listed, approximately 89% were seen once. This clone has only a few counts. Its antigen is still unknown. The CDR3 consists of 15 residues. From germline, CDR1 is SGHNT and CDR2 YYREEE (reference sequence). V was clipped by 2 bases and J by 0 bases, with 12 bases between them. The chain is built from TRBV5-4 and TRBJ2-7; no reliable D call. This clonotype was sampled from an adult with an advanced solid tumor such as melanoma, head and neck, liver or kidney cancer. The starting material was CD4+ or CD8+ T cells sorted from blood, obtained in a trial of the OX40 agonist ivuxolimab. The CDR3: CASSFGRSSSYEQYF. DNA for the CDR3: TGTGCCAGCAGCTTTGGGCGATCCAGCTCCTACGAGCAGTACTTC.